This T cell receptor beta chain emerged from a study of a mutant IDH1 vaccine in newly diagnosed glioma. About the research overall: Among treated patients, 62.5% were male and roughly 38% female, and mean age was around 40 years.

Trimming took 0 bases from V and 8 from J; bases not matched to a gene: 8. Germline V gene lookup returns CDR1 SGDLS and CDR2 YYNGEE. The CDR3 extends over 15 amino acids. As for this clone: The antigen is undetermined.

The protocol was immunoSEQ multiplex PCR, while the TCRdb copy is restricted to in-frame clones and leaves out a portion. This sample has 35,000 to 45,000 clones, with roughly 80% found just once. Time point given: week 35, safety follow-up. A single vaccine dose contained 300 ug of mutant IDH1 20-mer peptide, and topical imiquimod was used with it. Sequenced here: PBMCs, sampled from a glioma patient whose treatment included an IDH1 peptide vaccine. The chain combines TRBV9 with TRBJ1-3, with 7 bases that match TRBD1. The clonotype was recovered from a woman aged 45-60 years with glioma. The CDR3 DNA sequence: TGTGCCAGCAGCGTAGGTGGACAGGCCGGGGACACCATATATTTT. This codes for CASSVGGQAGDTIYF.